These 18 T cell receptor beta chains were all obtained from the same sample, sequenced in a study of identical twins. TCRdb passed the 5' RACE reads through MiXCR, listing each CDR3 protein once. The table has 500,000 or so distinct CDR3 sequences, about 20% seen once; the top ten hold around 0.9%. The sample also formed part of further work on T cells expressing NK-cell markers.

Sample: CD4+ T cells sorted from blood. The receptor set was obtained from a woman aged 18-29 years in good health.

The CDR3: CASTPRDRNTEAFF. DNA for the CDR3: TGCGCCAGCACTCCGAGAGACAGAAACACTGAAGCTTTCTTT. V and J are TRBV5-1 and TRBJ1-1, with D possibly matching TRBD1 (5 bases). Trimming cost V 6 bases and J 2 bases, with 14 bases left between them. Germline lookup yields CDR1 SGHRS and CDR2 YFSETQ. The CDR3 covers 14 residues.

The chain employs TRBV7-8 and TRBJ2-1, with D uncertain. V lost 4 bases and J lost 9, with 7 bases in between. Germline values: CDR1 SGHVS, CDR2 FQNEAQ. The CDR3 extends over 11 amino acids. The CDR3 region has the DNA TGTGCCAGCAGCTCTTTCCCTGAGCAGTTCTTC. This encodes CASSSFPEQFF.

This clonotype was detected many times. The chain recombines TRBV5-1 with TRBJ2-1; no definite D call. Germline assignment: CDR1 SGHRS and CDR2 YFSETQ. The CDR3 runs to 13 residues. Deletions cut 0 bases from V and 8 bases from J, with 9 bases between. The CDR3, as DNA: TGCGCCAGCAGCTTGGCCTTAGTCGATGAGCAGTTCTTC. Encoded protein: CASSLALVDEQFF.

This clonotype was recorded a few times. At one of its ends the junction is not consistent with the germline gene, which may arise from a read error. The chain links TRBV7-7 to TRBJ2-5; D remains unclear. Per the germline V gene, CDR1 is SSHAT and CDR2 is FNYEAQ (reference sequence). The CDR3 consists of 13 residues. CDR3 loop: CASSFSLQETQYF. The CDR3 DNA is TGTGCTAGCAGCTTTTCACTCCAAGAGACCCAGTACTTC.

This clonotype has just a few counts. In DNA form, the CDR3 reads TGTGCCAGCAGCTTGGGAGGGCTAGCTGGGGCCAACGTCCTGACTTTC. Encoded protein: CASSLGGLAGANVLTF. The chain couples TRBV5-6 to TRBJ2-6; maybe TRBD2 (5 bases). The CDR3 loop spans 16 amino acids. V lost 0 bases and J lost 2, with 9 bases in between. Germline-derived CDR1 and CDR2 are SGHDT and YYEEEE. The variable domain in full, completed from reference TRBV5-6 and TRBJ2-6, reads DAGVTQSPTHLIKTRGQQVTLRCSPKSGHDTVSWYQQALGQGPQFIFQYYEEEERQRGNFPDRFSGHQFPNYSSELNVNALLLGDSALYLCASSLGGLAGANVLTFGAGSRLTVL.

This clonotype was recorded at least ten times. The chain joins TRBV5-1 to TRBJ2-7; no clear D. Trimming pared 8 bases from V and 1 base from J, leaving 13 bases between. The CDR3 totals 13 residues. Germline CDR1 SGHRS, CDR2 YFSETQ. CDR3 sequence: CASREKDSYEQYF. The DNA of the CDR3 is TGCGCCAGTCGAGAAAAGGATTCCTACGAGCAGTACTTC.

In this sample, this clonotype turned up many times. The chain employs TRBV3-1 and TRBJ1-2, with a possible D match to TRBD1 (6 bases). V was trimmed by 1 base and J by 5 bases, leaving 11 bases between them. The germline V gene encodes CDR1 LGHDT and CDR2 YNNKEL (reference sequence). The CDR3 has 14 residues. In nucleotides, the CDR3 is TGTGCCAGCAGCCAAGGGTCAAGGGGGTATGGCTACACCTTC. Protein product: CASSQGSRGYGYTF. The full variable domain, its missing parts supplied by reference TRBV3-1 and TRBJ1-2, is DTAVSQTPKYLVTQMGNDKSIKCEQNLGHDTMYWYKQDSKKFLKIMFSYNNKELIINETVPNRFSPKSPDKAHLNLHINSLELGDSAVYFCASSQGSRGYGYTFGSGTRLTVV.

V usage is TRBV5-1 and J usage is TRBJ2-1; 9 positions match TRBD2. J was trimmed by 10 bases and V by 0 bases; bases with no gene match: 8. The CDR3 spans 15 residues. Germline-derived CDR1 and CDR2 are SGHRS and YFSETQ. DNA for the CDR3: TGCGCCAGCAGCTTGGGACTAGCGGACATAAAGGAGCAGTTCTTC. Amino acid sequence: CASSLGLADIKEQFF. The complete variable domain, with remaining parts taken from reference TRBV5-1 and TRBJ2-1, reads KAGVTQTPRYLIKTRGQQVTLSCSPISGHRSVSWYQQTPGQGLQFLFEYFSETQRNKGNFPGRFSGRQFSNSRSEMNVSTLELGDSALYLCASSLGLADIKEQFFGPGTRLTVL.

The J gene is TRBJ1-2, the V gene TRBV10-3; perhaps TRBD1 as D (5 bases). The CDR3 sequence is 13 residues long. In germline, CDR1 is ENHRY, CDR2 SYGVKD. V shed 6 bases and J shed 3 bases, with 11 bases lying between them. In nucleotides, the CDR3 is TGTGCCATCAGGCCGGGGGGACACTATGGCTACACCTTC. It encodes CAIRPGGHYGYTF.

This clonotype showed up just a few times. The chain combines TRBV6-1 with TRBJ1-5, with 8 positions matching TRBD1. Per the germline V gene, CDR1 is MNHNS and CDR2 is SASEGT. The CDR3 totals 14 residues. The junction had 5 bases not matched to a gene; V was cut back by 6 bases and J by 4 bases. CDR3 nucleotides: TGTGCCAGCAGCTCCAGGGGGCTGAATCAGCCCCAGCATTTT. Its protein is CASSSRGLNQPQHF.

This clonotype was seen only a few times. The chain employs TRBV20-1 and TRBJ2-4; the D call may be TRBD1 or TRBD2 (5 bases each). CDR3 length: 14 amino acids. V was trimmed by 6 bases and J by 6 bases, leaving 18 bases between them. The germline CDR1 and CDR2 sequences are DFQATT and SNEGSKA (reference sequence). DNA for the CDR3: TGCAGTGCCCAAGGACCTTCTGGGGGAAACATTCAGTACTTC. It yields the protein CSAQGPSGGNIQYF.

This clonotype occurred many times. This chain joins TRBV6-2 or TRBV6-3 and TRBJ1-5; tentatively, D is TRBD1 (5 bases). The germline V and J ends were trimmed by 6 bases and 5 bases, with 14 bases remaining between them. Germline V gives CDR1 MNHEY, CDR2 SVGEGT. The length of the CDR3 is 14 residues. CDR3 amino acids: CASSRDSSDQPQHF. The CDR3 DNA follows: TGTGCCAGCAGCCGCGACAGTTCAGATCAGCCCCAGCATTTT.

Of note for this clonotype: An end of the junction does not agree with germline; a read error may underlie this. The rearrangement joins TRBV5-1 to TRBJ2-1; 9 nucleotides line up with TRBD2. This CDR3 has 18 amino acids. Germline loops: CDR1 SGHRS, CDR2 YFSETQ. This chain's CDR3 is CASSVNSGSMGESNEQSF. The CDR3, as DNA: TGCGCCAGCAGCGTTAATAGCGGGAGTATGGGGGAAAGCAATGAGCAGTCCTTC.

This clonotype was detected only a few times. The CDR3 nucleotides read TGTGCCAGCAGTTTGAGACGGGGGGGCCGAGTCGGGACAGATACGCAGTATTTT. It yields the protein CASSLRRGGRVGTDTQYF. V is TRBV12-3 or TRBV12-4 and J is TRBJ2-3, with 8 bases identical to TRBD2. The length of the CDR3 is 18 residues. Trimming removed 3 bases from V and 3 bases from J; junction bases left unmatched: 14.

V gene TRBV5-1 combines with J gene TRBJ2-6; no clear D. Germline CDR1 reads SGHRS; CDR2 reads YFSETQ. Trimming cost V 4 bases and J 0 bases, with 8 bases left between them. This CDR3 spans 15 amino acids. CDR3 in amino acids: CASSDGPSGANVLTF. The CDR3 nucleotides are TGCGCCAGCAGCGACGGGCCCTCTGGGGCCAACGTCCTGACTTTC.

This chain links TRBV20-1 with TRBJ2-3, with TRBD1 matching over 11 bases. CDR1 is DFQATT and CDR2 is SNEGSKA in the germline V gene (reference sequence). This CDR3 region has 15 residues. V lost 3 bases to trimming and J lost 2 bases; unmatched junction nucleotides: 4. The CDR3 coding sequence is TGCAGTGCTAGGGGGGACAGGGGGAACACAGATACGCAGTATTTT. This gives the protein CSARGDRGNTDTQYF.

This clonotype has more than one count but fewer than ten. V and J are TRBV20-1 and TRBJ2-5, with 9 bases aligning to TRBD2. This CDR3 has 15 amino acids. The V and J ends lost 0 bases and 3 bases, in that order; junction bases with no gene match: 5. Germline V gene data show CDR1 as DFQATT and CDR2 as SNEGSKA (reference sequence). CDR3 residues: CSARDASGGKETQYF. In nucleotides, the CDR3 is TGCAGTGCTAGAGATGCGAGCGGGGGGAAAGAGACCCAGTACTTC.

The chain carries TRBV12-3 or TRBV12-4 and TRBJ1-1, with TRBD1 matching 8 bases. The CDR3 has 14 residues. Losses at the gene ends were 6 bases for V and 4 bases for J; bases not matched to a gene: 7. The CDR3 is CASRPGQGSTEAFF. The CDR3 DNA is TGTGCCAGCAGGCCCGGACAGGGAAGCACTGAAGCTTTCTTT.